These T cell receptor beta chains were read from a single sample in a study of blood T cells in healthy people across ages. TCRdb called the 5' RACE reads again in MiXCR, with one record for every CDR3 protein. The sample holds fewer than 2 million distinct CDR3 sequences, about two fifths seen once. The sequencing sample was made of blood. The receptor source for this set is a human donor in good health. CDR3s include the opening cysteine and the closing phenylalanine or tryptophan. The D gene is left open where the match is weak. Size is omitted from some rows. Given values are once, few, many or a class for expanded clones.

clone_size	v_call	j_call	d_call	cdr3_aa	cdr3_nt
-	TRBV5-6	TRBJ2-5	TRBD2	CASSLERGYKGTQYF	TGTGCCAGCAGCTTGGAGCGGGGGTATAAAGGGACCCAGTACTTC
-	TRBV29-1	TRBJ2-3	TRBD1	CSVRWGQDIRDTQYF	TGCAGCGTCCGCTGGGGACAGGACATTAGGGATACGCAGTATTTT
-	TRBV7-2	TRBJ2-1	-	CASSFTSSTYNEQFF	TGTGCCAGCAGCTTCACTAGTTCCACCTACAATGAGCAGTTCTTC
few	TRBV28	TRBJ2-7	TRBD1	CASSPNDLGQGTYEQYF	TGTGCCAGCAGTCCAAATGACCTAGGACAGGGTACCTACGAGCAGTACTTC
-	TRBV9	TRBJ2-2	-	CASRGETGELFF	TGTGCCAGCAGGGGAGAGACCGGGGAGCTGTTTTTT
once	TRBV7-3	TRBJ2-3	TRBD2	CASSQTSGRSEQYF	TGTGCCAGCAGCCAAACTAGCGGTAGATCTGAGCAGTATTTT
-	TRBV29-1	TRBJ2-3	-	CSVSGQATDTQYF	TGCAGCGTGTCAGGGCAAGCCACAGATACGCAGTATTTT
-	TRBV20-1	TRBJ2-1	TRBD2	CSAWTGGLYNEQFF	TGCAGTGCGTGGACGGGGGGGCTGTACAATGAGCAGTTCTTC
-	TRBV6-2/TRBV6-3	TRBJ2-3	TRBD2	CASRLGRLAGGQDTQYF	TGTGCCAGCAGACTCGGAAGACTAGCGGGGGGGCAAGATACGCAGTATTTT
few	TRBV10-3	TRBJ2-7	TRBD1	CAKKNPGQVYYEQYF	TGTGCCAAAAAAAATCCGGGACAGGTGTACTACGAGCAGTACTTC
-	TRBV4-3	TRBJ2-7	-	CASSQDLRRGVRQYF	TGCGCCAGCAGCCAAGATCTTAGGCGGGGCGTCAGACAGTACTTC
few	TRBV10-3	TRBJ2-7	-	CAISDGSRLYEQYF	TGTGCCATCAGTGACGGATCGAGGCTCTACGAGCAGTACTTC
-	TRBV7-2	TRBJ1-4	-	CASSLYGVQGEKLFF	TGTGCCAGCAGCTTATATGGGGTGCAAGGTGAAAAACTGTTTTTT
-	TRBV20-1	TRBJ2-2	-	CSASPGNTGELFF	TGCAGTGCCAGTCCAGGCAACACCGGGGAGCTGTTTTTT
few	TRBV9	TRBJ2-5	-	CASSAVGSQETQYF	TGTGCCAGCAGCGCTGTTGGGTCGCAAGAGACCCAGTACTTC
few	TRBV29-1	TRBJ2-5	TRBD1	CSVEDPTGGKETQYF	TGCAGCGTTGAAGACCCGACAGGGGGAAAAGAGACCCAGTACTTC
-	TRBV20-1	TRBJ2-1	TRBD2	CSARDLAGGETSYNEQFF	TGCAGTGCTAGAGATCTAGCGGGGGGGGAAACCTCCTACAATGAGCAGTTCTTC
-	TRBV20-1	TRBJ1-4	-	CSARPPGGEGGLFF	TGCAGTGCTAGACCCCCCGGGGGCGAGGGAGGACTGTTTTTT
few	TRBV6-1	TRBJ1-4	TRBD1	CASRRTGPLGGIGTNEKLFF	TGTGCCAGCCGCAGGACAGGACCCCTAGGAGGTATAGGAACTAATGAAAAACTGTTTTTT
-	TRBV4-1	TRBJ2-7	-	CASKTGRNSYEQYF	TGCGCCAGCAAGACAGGCCGAAACTCCTACGAGCAGTACTTC
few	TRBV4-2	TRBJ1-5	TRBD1	CASSQVQGQGNQPQHF	TGTGCCAGCAGCCAAGTCCAGGGACAGGGAAATCAGCCCCAGCATTTT
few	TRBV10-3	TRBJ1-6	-	CAISESGPAGISPLHF	TGTGCCATCAGTGAGTCAGGACCCGCAGGGATTTCACCCCTCCACTTT
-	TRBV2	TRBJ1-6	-	CASTRTAVNNSPLHF	TGTGCCAGCACAAGGACGGCAGTTAATAATTCACCCCTCCACTTT
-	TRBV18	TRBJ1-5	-	CASSPVNQPQHF	TGTGCCAGCTCACCTGTAAATCAGCCCCAGCATTTT
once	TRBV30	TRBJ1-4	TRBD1	CAWSATGGNEKLFF	TGTGCCTGGAGTGCCACAGGGGGTAATGAAAAACTGTTTTTT
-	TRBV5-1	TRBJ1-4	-	CASSLETFEEKLFF	TGCGCCAGCAGCTTGGAAACATTTGAGGAAAAACTGTTTTTT